This T cell receptor (beta chain) was documented in a study of follicular helper T cells after annual influenza vaccination. Study-wide context: Some donors were sampled over the 2013-2014, 2014-2015 and 2015-2016 vaccinations. Overall study results and limits: Yearly vaccinations repeatedly recalled conserved clonotypes in ICOS+CD38+ cTfh. Plasmablast frequency change correlated with clonality change in ICOS+CD38+ cTfh. Day 7 ICOS+CD38+ clones were most often found later in ICOS-CD38- cTfh cells.

Generated by immunoSEQ multiplex PCR, the TCRdb table keeps only in-frame clones and is missing some. In the table there are approximately 30,000 clones, approximately 81% of which are singletons. CDR1 is SGHDT, CDR2 YYEEEE, per germline. The CDR3 is 14 amino acids. The V and J ends lost 4 bases and 7 bases, in that order; junction bases with no gene match: 2. With regard to this clone: As yet, its antigen is unknown.

Time point of the sample: 2014-2015 season, pre-vaccination. The source was CXCR5+ CD38- circulating T follicular helper cells from blood, collected on the day of influenza vaccination. The subset: circulating Tfh, non-naive CD4+CXCR5+PD-1+ (ICOS+CD38+ or ICOS-CD38-). The rearrangement links TRBV5-6 to TRBJ1-6, with 10 positions matching TRBD1. This receptor was taken from an adult who received the influenza vaccine. CDR3 sequence reads: CASSRGQGNSPLHF. Written as DNA, the CDR3 is TGTGCCAGCAGCCGGGGACAGGGGAATTCACCCCTCCACTTT.